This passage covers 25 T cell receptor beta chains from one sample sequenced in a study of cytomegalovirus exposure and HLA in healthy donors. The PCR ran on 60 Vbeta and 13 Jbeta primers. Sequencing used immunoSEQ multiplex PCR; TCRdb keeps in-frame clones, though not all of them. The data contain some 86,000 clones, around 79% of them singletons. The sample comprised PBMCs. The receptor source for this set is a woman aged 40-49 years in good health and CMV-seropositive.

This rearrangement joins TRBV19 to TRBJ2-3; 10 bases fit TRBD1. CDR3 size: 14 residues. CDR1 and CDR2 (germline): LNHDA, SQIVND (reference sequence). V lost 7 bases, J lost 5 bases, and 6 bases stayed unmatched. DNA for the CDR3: TGTGCCAGTAAATGGGGGACAGGGGTAGATACGCAGTATTTT. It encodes CASKWGTGVDTQYF.

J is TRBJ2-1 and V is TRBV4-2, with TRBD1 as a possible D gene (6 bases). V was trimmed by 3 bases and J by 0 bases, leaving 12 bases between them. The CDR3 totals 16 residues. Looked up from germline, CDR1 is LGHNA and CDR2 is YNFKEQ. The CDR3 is CASSHFRDISYNEQFF. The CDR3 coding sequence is TGTGCCAGCAGCCACTTCCGGGACATCTCCTACAATGAGCAGTTCTTC.

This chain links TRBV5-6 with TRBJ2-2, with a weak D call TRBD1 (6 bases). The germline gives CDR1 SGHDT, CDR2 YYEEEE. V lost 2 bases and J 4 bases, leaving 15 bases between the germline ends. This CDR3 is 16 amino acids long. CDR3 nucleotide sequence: TGTGCCAGCAGCTTATTGGGGACAACCGTCACCGGGGAGCTGTTTTTT. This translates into CASSLLGTTVTGELFF. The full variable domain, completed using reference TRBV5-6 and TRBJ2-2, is DAGVTQSPTHLIKTRGQQVTLRCSPKSGHDTVSWYQQALGQGPQFIFQYYEEEERQRGNFPDRFSGHQFPNYSSELNVNALLLGDSALYLCASSLLGTTVTGELFFGEGSRLTVL.

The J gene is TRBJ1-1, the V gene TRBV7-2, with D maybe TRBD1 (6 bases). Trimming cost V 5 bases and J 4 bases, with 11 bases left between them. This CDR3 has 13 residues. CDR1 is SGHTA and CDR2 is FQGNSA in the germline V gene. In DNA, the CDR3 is TGTGCCAGCAGCGATCGAGGGGGCACTGAAGCTTTCTTT. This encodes CASSDRGGTEAFF.

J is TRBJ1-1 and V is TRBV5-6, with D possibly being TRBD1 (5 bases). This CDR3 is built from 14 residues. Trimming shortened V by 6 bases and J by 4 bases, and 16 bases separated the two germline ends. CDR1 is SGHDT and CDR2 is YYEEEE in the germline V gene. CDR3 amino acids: CASTPGDLTTEAFF. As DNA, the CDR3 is TGTGCCAGCACCCCGGGGGATCTGACCACTGAAGCTTTCTTT.

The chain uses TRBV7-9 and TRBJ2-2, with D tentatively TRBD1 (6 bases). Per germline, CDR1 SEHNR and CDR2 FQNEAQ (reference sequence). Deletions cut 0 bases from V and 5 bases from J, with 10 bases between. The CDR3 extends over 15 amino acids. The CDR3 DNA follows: TGTGCCAGCAGCTTAGCGGGACAACTGACCGGGGAGCTGTTTTTT. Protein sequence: CASSLAGQLTGELFF. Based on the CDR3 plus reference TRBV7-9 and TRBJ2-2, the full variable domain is DTGVSQNPRHKITKRGQNVTFRCDPISEHNRLYWYRQTLGQGPEFLTYFQNEAQLEKSRLLSDRFSAERPKGSFSTLEIQRTEQGDSAMYLCASSLAGQLTGELFFGEGSRLTVL.

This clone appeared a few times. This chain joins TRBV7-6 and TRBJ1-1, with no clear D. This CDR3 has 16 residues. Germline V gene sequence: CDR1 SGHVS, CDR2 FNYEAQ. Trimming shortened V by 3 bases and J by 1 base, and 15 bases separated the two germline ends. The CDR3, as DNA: TGTGCCAGCAGCTTCGGTGTGGGGAGAGGGAACACTGAAGCTTTCTTT. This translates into CASSFGVGRGNTEAFF.

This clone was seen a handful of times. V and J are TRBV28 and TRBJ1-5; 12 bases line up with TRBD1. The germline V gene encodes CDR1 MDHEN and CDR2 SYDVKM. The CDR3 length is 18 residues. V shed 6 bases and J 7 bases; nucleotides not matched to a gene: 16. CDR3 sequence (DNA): TGTGCCAGCAGCCGGGGACCGGGACAGGGGGCTATAAGACAGCCCCAGCATTTT. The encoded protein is CASSRGPGQGAIRQPQHF.

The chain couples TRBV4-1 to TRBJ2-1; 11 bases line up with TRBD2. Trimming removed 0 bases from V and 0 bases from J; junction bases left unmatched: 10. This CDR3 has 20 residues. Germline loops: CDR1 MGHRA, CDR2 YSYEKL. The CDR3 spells CASSQEGTSGRLSSYNEQFF. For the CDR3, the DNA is TGCGCCAGCAGCCAAGAAGGGACTAGCGGACGCCTCAGCTCCTACAATGAGCAGTTCTTC.

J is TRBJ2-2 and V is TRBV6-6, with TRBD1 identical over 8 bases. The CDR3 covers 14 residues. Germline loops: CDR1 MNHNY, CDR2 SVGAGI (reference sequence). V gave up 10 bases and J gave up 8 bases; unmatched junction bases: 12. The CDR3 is CAIRTGSSGGELFF. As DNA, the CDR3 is TGTGCCATTCGGACAGGGAGCTCAGGTGGGGAGCTGTTTTTT.

The CDR3 loop is CASRVRGGNQPQHF. Here the CDR3 DNA reads TGTGCCAGCAGGGTACGAGGTGGCAATCAGCCCCAGCATTTT. This sequence joins TRBV27 and TRBJ1-5; D uncertain. V was trimmed by 6 bases and J by 2 bases, leaving 11 bases between them. The CDR3 runs 14 residues. Germline loops: CDR1 MNHEY, CDR2 SMNVEV (reference sequence).

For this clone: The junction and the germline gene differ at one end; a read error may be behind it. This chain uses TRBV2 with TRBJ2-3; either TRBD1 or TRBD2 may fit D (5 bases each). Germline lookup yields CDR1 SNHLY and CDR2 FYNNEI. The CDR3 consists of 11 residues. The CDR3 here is CASREGETQYF. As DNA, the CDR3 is TGTGCCAGCAGAGAAGGGGAGACGCAGTATTTT.

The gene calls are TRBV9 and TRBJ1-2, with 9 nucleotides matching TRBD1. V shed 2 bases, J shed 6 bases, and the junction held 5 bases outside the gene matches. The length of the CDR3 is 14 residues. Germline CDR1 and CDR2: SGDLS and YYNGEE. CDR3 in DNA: TGTGCCAGCAGCGTGGGGACAGGGAATGATGGCTACACCTTC. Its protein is CASSVGTGNDGYTF. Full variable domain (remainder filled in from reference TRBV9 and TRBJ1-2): DSGVTQTPKHLITATGQRVTLRCSPRSGDLSVYWYQQSLDQGLQFLIQYYNGEERAKGNILERFSAQQFPDLHSELNLSSLELGDSALYFCASSVGTGNDGYTFGSGTRLTVV.

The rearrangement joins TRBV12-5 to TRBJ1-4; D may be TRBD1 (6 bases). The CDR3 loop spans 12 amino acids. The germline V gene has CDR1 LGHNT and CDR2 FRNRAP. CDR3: CPKGGGEEKLFF. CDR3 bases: TGTCCGAAGGGGGGGGGAGAAGAAAAACTGTTTTTT.

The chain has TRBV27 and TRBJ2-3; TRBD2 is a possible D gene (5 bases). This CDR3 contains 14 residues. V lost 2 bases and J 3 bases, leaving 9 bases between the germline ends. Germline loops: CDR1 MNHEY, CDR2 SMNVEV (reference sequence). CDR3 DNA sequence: TGTGCCAGCAGTTTACGGGGTTGGACAGATACGCAGTATTTT. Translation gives CASSLRGWTDTQYF.

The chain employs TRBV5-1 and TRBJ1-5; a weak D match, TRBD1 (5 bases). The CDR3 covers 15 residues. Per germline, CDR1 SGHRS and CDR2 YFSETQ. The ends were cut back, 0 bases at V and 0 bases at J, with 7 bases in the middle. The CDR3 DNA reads TGCGCCAGCAGCTTGGGACAGACTAGCAATCAGCCCCAGCATTTT. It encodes CASSLGQTSNQPQHF.

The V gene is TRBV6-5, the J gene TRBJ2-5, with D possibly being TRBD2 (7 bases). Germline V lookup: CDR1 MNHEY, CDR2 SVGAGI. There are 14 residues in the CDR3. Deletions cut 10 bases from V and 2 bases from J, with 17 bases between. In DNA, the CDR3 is TGTGCCACCCCTTGGGGGGGCGGACAAGAGACCCAGTACTTC. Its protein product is CATPWGGGQETQYF.

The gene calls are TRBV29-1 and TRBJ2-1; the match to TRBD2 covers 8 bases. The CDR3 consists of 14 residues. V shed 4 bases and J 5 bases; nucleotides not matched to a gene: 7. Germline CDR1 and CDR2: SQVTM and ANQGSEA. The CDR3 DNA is TGCAGCGTTGTCGCGGGAGGTGGGAACAATGAGCAGTTCTTC. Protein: CSVVAGGGNNEQFF.

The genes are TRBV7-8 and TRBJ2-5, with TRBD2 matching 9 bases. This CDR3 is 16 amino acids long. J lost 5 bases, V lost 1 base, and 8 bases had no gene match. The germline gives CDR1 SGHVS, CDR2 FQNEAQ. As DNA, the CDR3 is TGTGCCAGCAGCTTAGGTCTGGCGGGGGGGCCTGAGACCCAGTACTTC. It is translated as CASSLGLAGGPETQYF.

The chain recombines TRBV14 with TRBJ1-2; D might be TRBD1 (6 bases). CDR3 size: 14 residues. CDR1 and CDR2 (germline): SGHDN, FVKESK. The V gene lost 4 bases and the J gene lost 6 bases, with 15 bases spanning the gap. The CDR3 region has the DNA TGTGCCAGCAGCCCAACAGGGTTGGTGCATGGCTACACCTTC. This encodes CASSPTGLVHGYTF.

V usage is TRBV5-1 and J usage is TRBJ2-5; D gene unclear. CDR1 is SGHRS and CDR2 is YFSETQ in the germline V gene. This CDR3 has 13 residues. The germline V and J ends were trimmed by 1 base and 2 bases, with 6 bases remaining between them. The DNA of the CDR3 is TGCGCCAGCAGCTTGAATATACAAGAGACCCAGTACTTC. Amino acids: CASSLNIQETQYF.

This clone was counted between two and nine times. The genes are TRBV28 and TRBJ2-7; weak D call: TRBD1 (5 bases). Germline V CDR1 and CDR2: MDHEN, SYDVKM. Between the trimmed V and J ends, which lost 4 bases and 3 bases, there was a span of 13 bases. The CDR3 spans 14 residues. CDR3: CASSSRQGVYEQYF. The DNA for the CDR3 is TGTGCCAGCAGTTCCCGGCAGGGTGTCTACGAGCAGTACTTC.

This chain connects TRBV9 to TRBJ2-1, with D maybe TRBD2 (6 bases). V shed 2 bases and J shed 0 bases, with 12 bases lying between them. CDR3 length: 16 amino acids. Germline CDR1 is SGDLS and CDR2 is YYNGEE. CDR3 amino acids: CASSVGGYRSYNEQFF. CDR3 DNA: TGTGCCAGCAGCGTCGGGGGATACCGCTCCTACAATGAGCAGTTCTTC.

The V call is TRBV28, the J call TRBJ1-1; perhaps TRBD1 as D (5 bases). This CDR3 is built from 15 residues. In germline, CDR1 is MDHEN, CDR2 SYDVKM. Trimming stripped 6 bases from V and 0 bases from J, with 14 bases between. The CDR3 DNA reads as TGTGCCAGCAGCCTCGGGGGATCTATGAACACTGAAGCTTTCTTT. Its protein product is CASSLGGSMNTEAFF.

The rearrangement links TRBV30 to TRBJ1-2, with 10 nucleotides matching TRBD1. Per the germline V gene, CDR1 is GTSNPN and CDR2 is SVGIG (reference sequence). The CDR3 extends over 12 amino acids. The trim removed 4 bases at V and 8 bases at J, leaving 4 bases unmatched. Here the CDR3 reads CAWTRQGAGYTF. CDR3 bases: TGTGCCTGGACCCGACAGGGGGCAGGCTACACCTTC.